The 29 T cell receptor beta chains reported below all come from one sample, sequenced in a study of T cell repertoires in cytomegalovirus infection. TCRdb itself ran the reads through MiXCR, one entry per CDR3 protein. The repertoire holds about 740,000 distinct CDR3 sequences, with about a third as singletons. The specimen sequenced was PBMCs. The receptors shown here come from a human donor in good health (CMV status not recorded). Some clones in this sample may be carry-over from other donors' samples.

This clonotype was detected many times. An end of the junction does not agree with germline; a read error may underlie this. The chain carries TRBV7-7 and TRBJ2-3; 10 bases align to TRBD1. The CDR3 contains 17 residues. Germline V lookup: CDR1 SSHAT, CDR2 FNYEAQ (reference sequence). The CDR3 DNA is TGTGCTAGCAGCTTAGCCACCGGGACAGGGGAGTTGAATACGCAGTATTTT. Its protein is CASSLATGTGELNTQYF.

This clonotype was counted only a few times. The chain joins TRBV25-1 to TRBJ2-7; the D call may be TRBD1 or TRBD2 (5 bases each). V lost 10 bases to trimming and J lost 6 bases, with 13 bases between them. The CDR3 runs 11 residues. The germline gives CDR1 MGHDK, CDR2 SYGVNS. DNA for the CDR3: TGTGCCACCTCCCATGGGGGCGAGCAGTACTTC. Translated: CATSHGGEQYF.

CDR3 nucleotides: TGTGCCAGCAGCTCCACTCCCGGGACGGAATCACCCCTCCACTTT. Translation gives CASSSTPGTESPLHF. This chain joins TRBV5-4 and TRBJ1-6; a possible D gene is TRBD1 (5 bases). Germline V gene data show CDR1 as SGHNT and CDR2 as YYREEE (reference sequence). V was trimmed by 3 bases and J by 10 bases, leaving 17 bases between them. The CDR3 has 15 amino acids.

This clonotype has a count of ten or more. The CDR3 region is CASSYWDRGSYEQYF. CDR3 sequence (DNA): TGTGCCAGCAGTTACTGGGACAGGGGCTCCTACGAGCAGTACTTC. The rearrangement joins TRBV6-5 to TRBJ2-7, with 10 bases identical to TRBD1. Germline V gene sequence: CDR1 MNHEY, CDR2 SVGAGI. Trimming removed 1 base from V and 0 bases from J; junction bases left unmatched: 0. This CDR3 has 15 residues.

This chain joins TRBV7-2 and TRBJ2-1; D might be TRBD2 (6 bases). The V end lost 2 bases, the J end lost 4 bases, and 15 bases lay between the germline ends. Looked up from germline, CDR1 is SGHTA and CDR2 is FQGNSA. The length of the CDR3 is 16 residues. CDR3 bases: TGTGCCAGCAGCTTAAAGGTGGGGGGATCATACAATGAGCAGTTCTTC. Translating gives CASSLKVGGSYNEQFF.

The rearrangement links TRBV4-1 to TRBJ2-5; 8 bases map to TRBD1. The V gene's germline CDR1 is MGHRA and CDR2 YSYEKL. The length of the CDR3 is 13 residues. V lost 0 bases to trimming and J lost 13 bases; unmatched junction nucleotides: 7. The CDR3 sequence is CASSQDLGQVGYF. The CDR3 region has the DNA TGCGCCAGCAGCCAAGACTTGGGACAGGTCGGGTACTTC.

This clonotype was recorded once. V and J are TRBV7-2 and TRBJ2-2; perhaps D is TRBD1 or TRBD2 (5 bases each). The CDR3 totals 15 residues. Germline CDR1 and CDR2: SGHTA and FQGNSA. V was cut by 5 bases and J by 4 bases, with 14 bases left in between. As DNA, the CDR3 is TGTGCCAGCAGCCTCGGGGTGGGGACCACCGGGGAGCTGTTTTTT. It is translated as CASSLGVGTTGELFF.

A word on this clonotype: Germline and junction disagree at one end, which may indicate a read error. The CDR3 reads CASRLSGSPESFF. CDR3 nucleotide sequence: TGTGCCAGCAGACTGTCTGGGAGTCCTGAATCTTTCTTT. The chain employs TRBV12-3 or TRBV12-4 and TRBJ1-1; D call uncertain. CDR3 length: 13 residues.

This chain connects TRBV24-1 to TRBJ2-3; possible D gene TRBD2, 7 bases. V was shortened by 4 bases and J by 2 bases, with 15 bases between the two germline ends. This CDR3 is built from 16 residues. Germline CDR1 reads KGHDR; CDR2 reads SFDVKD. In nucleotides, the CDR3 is TGTGCCACCAGTGACGTTCGGGGGGCCATCACAGATACGCAGTATTTT. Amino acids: CATSDVRGAITDTQYF.

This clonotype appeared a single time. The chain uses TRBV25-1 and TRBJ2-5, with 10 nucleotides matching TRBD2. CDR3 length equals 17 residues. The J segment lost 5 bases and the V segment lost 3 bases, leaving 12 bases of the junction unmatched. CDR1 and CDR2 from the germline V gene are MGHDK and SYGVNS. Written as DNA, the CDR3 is TGTGCCAGCAGTGAGGGTACTAGCGGGGCCCCGGGGGAGACCCAGTACTTC. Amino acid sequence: CASSEGTSGAPGETQYF.

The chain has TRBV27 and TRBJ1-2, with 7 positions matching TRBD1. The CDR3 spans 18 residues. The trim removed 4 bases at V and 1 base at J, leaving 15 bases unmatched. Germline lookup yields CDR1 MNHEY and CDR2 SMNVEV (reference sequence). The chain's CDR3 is CASSSHPGTVSFNYGYTF. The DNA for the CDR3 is TGTGCCAGCAGTTCACACCCCGGGACAGTCTCATTTAACTATGGCTACACCTTC.

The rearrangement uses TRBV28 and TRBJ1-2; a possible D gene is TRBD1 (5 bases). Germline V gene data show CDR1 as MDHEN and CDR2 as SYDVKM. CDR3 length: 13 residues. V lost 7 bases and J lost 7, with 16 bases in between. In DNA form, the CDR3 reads TGTGCCAGCATGGAAGGGACTCCGTTTGGCTACACCTTC. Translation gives CASMEGTPFGYTF.

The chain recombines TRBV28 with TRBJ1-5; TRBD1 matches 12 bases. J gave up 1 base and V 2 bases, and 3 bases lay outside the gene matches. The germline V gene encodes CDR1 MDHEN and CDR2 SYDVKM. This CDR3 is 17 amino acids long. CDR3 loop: CASSLGTGGASNQPQHF. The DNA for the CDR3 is TGTGCCAGCAGTTTAGGGACAGGGGGCGCGAGCAATCAGCCCCAGCATTTT.

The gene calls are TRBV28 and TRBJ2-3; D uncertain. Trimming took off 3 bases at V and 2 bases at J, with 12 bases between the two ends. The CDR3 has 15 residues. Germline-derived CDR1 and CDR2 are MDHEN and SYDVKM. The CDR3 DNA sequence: TGTGCCAGCAGTTTGGCGCGGCGCCTCACAGATACGCAGTATTTT. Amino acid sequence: CASSLARRLTDTQYF.

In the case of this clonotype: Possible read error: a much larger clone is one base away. The CDR3 DNA is TGTGCCCGCAGTTTAAGTAGCGGGACCCACGAGCAGTACTTC. It yields the protein CARSLSSGTHEQYF. This chain connects TRBV28 to TRBJ2-7; 8 bases fit TRBD2. Germline V gene data show CDR1 as MDHEN and CDR2 as SYDVKM. The CDR3 is 14 residues long.

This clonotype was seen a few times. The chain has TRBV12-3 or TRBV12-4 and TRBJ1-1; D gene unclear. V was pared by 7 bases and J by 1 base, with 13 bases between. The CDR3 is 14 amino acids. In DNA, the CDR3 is TGTGCCAGCATCCAGAATGGAGGGAACACTGAAGCTTTCTTT. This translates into CASIQNGGNTEAFF.

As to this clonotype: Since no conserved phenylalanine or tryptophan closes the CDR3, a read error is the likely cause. As DNA, the CDR3 is TGTGCCAGCAGTTATATCGGAATTCGGAGTCAGCCGCAGCATTTG. Translating it yields CASSYIGIRSQPQHL. V gene TRBV6-2 or TRBV6-3 combines with J gene TRBJ1-5; no reliable D call. CDR1 and CDR2 from the germline V gene are MNHEY and SVGEGT. The CDR3 loop spans 15 amino acids.

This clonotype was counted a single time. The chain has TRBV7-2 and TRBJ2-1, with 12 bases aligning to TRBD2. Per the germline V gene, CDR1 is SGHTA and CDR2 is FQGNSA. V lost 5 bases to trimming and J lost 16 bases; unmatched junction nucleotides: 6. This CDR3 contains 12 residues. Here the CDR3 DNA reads TGTGCCAGCAGCGCTGGGACTAGCGGGCATTTCTTC. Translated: CASSAGTSGHFF.

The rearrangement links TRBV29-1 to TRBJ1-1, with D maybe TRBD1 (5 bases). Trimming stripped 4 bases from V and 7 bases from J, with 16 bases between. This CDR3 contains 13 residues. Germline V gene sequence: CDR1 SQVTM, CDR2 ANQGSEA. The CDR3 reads CSVVEGLNFEAFF. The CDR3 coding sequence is TGCAGCGTTGTTGAGGGGCTGAACTTTGAAGCTTTCTTT. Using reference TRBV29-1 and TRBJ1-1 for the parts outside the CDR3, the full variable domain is SAVISQKPSRDICQRGTSLTIQCQVDSQVTMMFWYRQQPGQSLTLIATANQGSEATYESGFVIDKFPISRPNLTFSTLTVSNMSPEDSSIYLCSVVEGLNFEAFFGQGTRLTVV.

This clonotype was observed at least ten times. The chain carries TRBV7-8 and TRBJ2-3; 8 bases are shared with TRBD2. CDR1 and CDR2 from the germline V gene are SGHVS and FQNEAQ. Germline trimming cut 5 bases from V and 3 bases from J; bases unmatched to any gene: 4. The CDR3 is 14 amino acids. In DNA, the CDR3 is TGTGCCAGCAGCCCGACTAGCGAAACAGATACGCAGTATTTT. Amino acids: CASSPTSETDTQYF.

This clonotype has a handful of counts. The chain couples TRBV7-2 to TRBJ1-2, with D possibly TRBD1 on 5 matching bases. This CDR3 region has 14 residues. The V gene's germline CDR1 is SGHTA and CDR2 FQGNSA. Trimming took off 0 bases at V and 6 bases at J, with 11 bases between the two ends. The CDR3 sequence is CASSLARQGNGYTF. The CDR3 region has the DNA TGTGCCAGCAGCTTAGCGCGCCAGGGCAATGGCTACACCTTC.

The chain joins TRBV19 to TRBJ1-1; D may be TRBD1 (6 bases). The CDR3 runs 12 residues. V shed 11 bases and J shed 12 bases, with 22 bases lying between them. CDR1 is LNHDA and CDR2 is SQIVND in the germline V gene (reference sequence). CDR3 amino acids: CACAGGAMTPFF. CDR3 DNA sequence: TGTGCCTGCGCCGGGGGCGCGATGACGCCTTTCTTT.

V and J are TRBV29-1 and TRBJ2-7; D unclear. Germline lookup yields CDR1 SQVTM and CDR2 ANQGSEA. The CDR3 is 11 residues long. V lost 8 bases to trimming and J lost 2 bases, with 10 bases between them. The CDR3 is CSTKHPYEQYF. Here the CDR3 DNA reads TGCAGCACCAAGCACCCCTACGAGCAGTACTTC.

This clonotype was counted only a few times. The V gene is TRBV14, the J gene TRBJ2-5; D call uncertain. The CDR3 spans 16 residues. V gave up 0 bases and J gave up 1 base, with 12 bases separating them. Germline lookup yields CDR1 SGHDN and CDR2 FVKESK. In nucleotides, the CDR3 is TGTGCCAGCAGCCAAGATGGGAAGGGCCGCCAAGAGACCCAGTACTTC. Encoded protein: CASSQDGKGRQETQYF.

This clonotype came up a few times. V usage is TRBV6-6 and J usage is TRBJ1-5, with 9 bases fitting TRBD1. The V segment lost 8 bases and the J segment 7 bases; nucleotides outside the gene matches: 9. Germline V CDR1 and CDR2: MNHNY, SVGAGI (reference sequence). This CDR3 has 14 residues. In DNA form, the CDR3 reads TGTGCCAGCGAACCGGGACAGGGAGGCCAGCCCCAGCATTTT. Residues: CASEPGQGGQPQHF.

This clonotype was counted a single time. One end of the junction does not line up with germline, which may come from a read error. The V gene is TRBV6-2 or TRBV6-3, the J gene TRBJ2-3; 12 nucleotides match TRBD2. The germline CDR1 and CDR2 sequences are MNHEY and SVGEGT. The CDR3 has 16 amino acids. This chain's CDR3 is CTSIYPLAGGTDTQYF. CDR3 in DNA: TGTACCAGCATATACCCTCTAGCGGGAGGGACAGATACGCAGTATTTT.

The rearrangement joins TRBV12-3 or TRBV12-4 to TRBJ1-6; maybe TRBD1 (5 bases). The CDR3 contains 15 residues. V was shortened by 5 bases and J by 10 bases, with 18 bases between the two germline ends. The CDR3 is CASSTRGGMGSPLHF. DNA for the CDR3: TGTGCCAGCAGTACCCGTGGGGGGATGGGGTCACCCCTCCACTTT.

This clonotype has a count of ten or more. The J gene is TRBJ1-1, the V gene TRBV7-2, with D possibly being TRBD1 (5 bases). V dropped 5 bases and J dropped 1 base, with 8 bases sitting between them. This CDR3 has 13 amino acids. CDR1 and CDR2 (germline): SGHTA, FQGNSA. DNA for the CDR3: TGTGCCAGCAGCCGGACACGGAACACTGAAGCTTTCTTT. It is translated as CASSRTRNTEAFF.

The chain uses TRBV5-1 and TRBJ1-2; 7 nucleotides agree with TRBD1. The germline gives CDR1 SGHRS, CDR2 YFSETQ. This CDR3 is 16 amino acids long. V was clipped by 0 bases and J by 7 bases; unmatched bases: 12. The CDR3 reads CASSLDPKGAGGGYTF. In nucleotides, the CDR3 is TGCGCCAGCAGCTTGGATCCGAAGGGGGCCGGGGGTGGCTACACCTTC.